The 17 T cell receptor beta chains given below trace back to one sample, sequenced in a study of T cell repertoires in cytomegalovirus infection. MiXCR, run by TCRdb on the reads, gives a single entry per CDR3 protein. The top ten clones hold around 3% of a sample with about 740,000 distinct CDR3 sequences, 35% of them seen once. The sequencing input was PBMCs. The receptors were sampled from a human donor in good health (CMV status not recorded). Some clones in this sample may be carry-over from other donors' samples.

In this sample, this clonotype turned up many times. The J gene is TRBJ1-5, the V gene TRBV7-9; no firm D call. The CDR3 is 12 amino acids. The germline V gene encodes CDR1 SEHNR and CDR2 FQNEAQ (reference sequence). V was shortened by 5 bases and J by 4 bases, with 6 bases between the two germline ends. CDR3 coding DNA: TGTGCCAGCAGCCTACCTAATCAGCCCCAGCATTTT. It encodes CASSLPNQPQHF.

The J gene is TRBJ2-1, the V gene TRBV6-6; TRBD2 agrees at 8 bases. The V gene's germline CDR1 is MNHNY and CDR2 SVGAGI (reference sequence). V lost 0 bases, J lost 0 bases, and 4 bases stayed unmatched. The CDR3 runs to 17 residues. The CDR3 sequence: CASSYSIGGGSYNEQFF. The CDR3 DNA follows: TGTGCCAGCAGTTACTCTATCGGGGGGGGCTCCTACAATGAGCAGTTCTTC.

CDR3 coding DNA: TGTGCCAGCAGTTTGTCGGGGGTGGGCACAGATACGCAGTATTTT. It specifies CASSLSGVGTDTQYF. The chain couples TRBV28 to TRBJ2-3, with D tentatively TRBD2 (6 bases). Trimming removed 3 bases at V and 1 base at J, with 11 bases between. This CDR3 contains 15 residues. Germline V gene sequence: CDR1 MDHEN, CDR2 SYDVKM.

The chain carries TRBV7-9 and TRBJ1-3; D may be TRBD1 (6 bases). This CDR3 has 16 residues. The germline gives CDR1 SEHNR, CDR2 FQNEAQ (reference sequence). Trimming left V 5 bases short and J 0 bases short, with 14 bases between. CDR3 sequence reads: CASSRYTGLSGNTIYF. The CDR3, as DNA: TGTGCCAGCAGCCGGTACACAGGGCTCTCTGGAAACACCATATATTTT.

The table lists this clonotype with a few counts. The chain uses TRBV28 and TRBJ2-5; D assignment may be TRBD1 or TRBD2 (5 bases each). The CDR3 is made up of 13 amino acids. V was pared by 5 bases and J by 4 bases, with 11 bases between. The germline gives CDR1 MDHEN, CDR2 SYDVKM. CDR3 sequence reads: CASSARDGETQYF. The CDR3, as DNA: TGTGCCAGCAGTGCCCGGGACGGAGAGACCCAGTACTTC. The whole variable domain, filled in from reference TRBV28 and TRBJ2-5, reads DVKVTQSSRYLVKRTGEKVFLECVQDMDHENMFWYRQDPGLGLRLIYFSYDVKMKEKGDIPEGYSVSREKKERFSLILESASTNQTSMYLCASSARDGETQYFGPGTRLLVL.

V gene TRBV18 combines with J gene TRBJ1-2; D not certain. CDR1 is KGHSH, CDR2 LQKENI, per germline. The CDR3 runs to 14 residues. The ends were cut back, 4 bases at V and 4 bases at J, with 13 bases in the middle. CDR3 sequence reads: CASSHLGDPYGYTF. DNA of the CDR3: TGTGCCAGCTCACACCTCGGGGATCCCTATGGCTACACCTTC.

This clonotype has ten or more counts. J is TRBJ2-1 and V is TRBV7-8, with 11 bases identical to TRBD2. J was trimmed by 9 bases and V by 0 bases; bases with no gene match: 7. Germline CDR1 and CDR2: SGHVS and FQNEAQ. The CDR3 covers 16 residues. CDR3 sequence reads: CASSLALSGRDLEQFF. CDR3 nucleotide sequence: TGTGCCAGCAGCTTAGCCCTTAGCGGGAGGGATCTTGAGCAGTTCTTC.

This clonotype has more than one count but fewer than ten. CDR3 bases: TGTGCCAGCAACCAAAATGGGGATAAAACTGAAGCTTTCTTT. It is translated as CASNQNGDKTEAFF. The V gene is TRBV6-1, the J gene TRBJ1-1; D unresolved. Germline CDR1 reads MNHNS; CDR2 reads SASEGT. V was pared by 7 bases and J by 5 bases, with 17 bases between. CDR3 length: 14 amino acids.

The rearrangement links TRBV7-1 to TRBJ2-7, with 7 positions matching TRBD2. TRBV7-1 is assigned to the ORF class and has an uncertain function. This CDR3 comprises 15 residues. The junction had 11 bases not matched to a gene; V was cut back by 5 bases and J by 4 bases. The CDR3 loop is CASSAPGAREYEQYF. The CDR3 nucleotides read TGTGCCAGCAGCGCCCCCGGGGCGCGGGAGTACGAGCAGTACTTC.

The chain links TRBV2 to TRBJ1-4, with no clear D. Germline lookup yields CDR1 SNHLY and CDR2 FYNNEI. The V end was cut by 8 bases, the J end by 2 bases, with 12 bases between. This CDR3 contains 14 residues. CDR3 sequence reads: CASAPGYTNEKLFF. CDR3 nucleotides: TGTGCCAGCGCACCGGGGTACACTAATGAAAAACTGTTTTTT.

The chain combines TRBV2 with TRBJ1-2; D might be TRBD1 (5 bases). Looked up from germline, CDR1 is SNHLY and CDR2 is FYNNEI. The CDR3 consists of 13 residues. Trimming removed 6 bases from V and 9 bases from J, with 17 bases in between. CDR3: CASRGRDSQRYTF. CDR3 in DNA: TGTGCCAGCAGAGGCCGTGACAGTCAACGCTACACCTTC. The full variable domain, its missing parts supplied by reference TRBV2 and TRBJ1-2, is EPEVTQTPSHQVTQMGQEVILRCVPISNHLYFYWYRQILGQKVEFLVSFYNNEISEKSEIFDDQFSVERPDGSNFTLKIRSTKLEDSAMYFCASRGRDSQRYTFGSGTRLTVV.

The gene calls are TRBV28 and TRBJ1-5; possible D gene TRBD1, 6 bases. The CDR3 runs to 16 residues. The ends were cut back, 7 bases at V and 0 bases at J, with 16 bases in the middle. Per the germline V gene, CDR1 is MDHEN and CDR2 is SYDVKM. The CDR3 spells CASTPGTPYSNQPQHF. The CDR3 DNA sequence: TGTGCCAGCACTCCCGGGACACCCTATAGCAATCAGCCCCAGCATTTT.

This chain links TRBV7-9 with TRBJ2-5; 8 bases are shared with TRBD2. Germline trimming cut 3 bases from V and 5 bases from J; bases unmatched to any gene: 20. The CDR3 is 19 residues long. Germline lookup yields CDR1 SEHNR and CDR2 FQNEAQ (reference sequence). CDR3 in DNA: TGTGCCAGCAGCTTCCACCCGGGCGGCGCGGGGGGTTTAAGGGAGACCCAGTACTTC. Protein sequence: CASSFHPGGAGGLRETQYF.

This clonotype was recorded a few times. The chain has TRBV5-1 and TRBJ1-6, with unresolved D. The CDR3 totals 15 residues. Trimming left V 4 bases short and J 9 bases short, with 17 bases between. The V gene's germline CDR1 is SGHRS and CDR2 YFSETQ. The CDR3 region is CASSPDPGTLSPLHF. In DNA form, the CDR3 reads TGCGCCAGCAGCCCCGACCCCGGAACACTTTCACCCCTCCACTTT.

V and J are TRBV28 and TRBJ1-3, with 7 positions matching TRBD1. The CDR3 has 15 amino acids. Trimming took 6 bases from V and 0 from J; bases not matched to a gene: 5. Germline-derived CDR1 and CDR2 are MDHEN and SYDVKM. The CDR3 sequence is CASREQGNSGNTIYF. CDR3 sequence (DNA): TGTGCCAGCAGGGAACAGGGGAACTCTGGAAACACCATATATTTT.

This rearrangement joins TRBV7-8 to TRBJ2-1, with TRBD1 identical over 7 bases. The CDR3 consists of 15 residues. V shed 9 bases and J 4 bases; nucleotides not matched to a gene: 12. From germline, CDR1 is SGHVS and CDR2 FQNEAQ. The CDR3 DNA is TGTGCCAGGTGCGGGTGGGACAGTGTGTACAATGAGCAGTTCTTC. This sequence encodes CARCGWDSVYNEQFF. Looking up the rest from reference TRBV7-8 and TRBJ2-1 gives the full variable domain: GAGVSQSPRYKVAKRGQDVALRCDPISGHVSLFWYQQALGQGPEFLTYFQNEAQLDKSGLPSDRFFAERPEGSVSTLKIQRTQQEDSAVYLCARCGWDSVYNEQFFGPGTRLTVL.

This chain connects TRBV6-2 or TRBV6-3 to TRBJ2-7; D is undetermined. The germline gives CDR1 MNHEY, CDR2 SVGEGT. The CDR3 is 13 amino acids. Deletions cut 6 bases from V and 3 bases from J, with 12 bases between. The CDR3 DNA reads as TGTGCCAGCAGGACCCTTAGGGACTACGAGCAGTACTTC. Its protein is CASRTLRDYEQYF.